This TCR beta chain appears in the sequencing data of a study of T cell responses to AZD1222 COVID-19 vaccine (dated by TCRdb to about 2021). Broadly, across the study: AZD1222 recipients with second doses at about 4 weeks or about 12 weeks were pooled, because spike-specific TCR depth and breadth did not differ between schedules. Trial participants were enrolled by age into subgroups of 18-55, 56-69 and 70-plus years, and around 150, 29 and 61 TCR-sequenced participants, respectively, were included in these subgroups. A total of over 230 trial participants underwent TCR sequencing, of whom about 210 received two doses of AZD1222 and 26 received two doses of the MenACWY control vaccine. Summary of the overall study and its limitations: Conclusions about previously exposed vaccinees are limited because only 5 or 6 AZD1222 recipients were SARS-CoV-2 seropositive at baseline. Most participants were white British and females outnumbered males, and the authors suggested that clonal diversity may have been underestimated. Epitopes outside the regions mutated in the B.1.351 and B.1.1.7 variants were reportedly recognized by nearly half of the unique spike-specific TCRs. After two AZD1222 doses, spike-specific TCR breadth and depth were significantly higher than at day 0 and than in MenACWY recipients. Because no day 14 peak-response samples were available, repertoires were characterized only after the peak T cell response. In the small 56-69-year group, the increase in depth fell short of significance, most likely because of low power. Vaccine-associated CD4 TCRs spanned the whole spike protein, with dominant responses in regions 160-218 and 743-854.

Reading the label with the study, this specimen's time point is: baseline before first vaccination. Samples from vaccinated people were obtained from the UK trials COV001 and COV002, which included a single-blind randomized controlled phase 2/3 trial of AZD1222 (ChAdOx1 nCoV-19) in healthy adults. Trial participant PBMC samples were collected at day 0 and day 28 after the second dose for TCRbeta chain sequencing. For this clone: Its antigen has not been determined. No base qualities exist here, and no much larger clone lies one base off it.

The CDR3 regions of human TCRbeta chains were subjected to immunosequencing. Per the source publication's procedure: Repertoire TCRs were checked for matches against a reference library of SARS-CoV-2-specific TCRs that had been generated using the MIRA antigen-specificity platform. Breadth was defined as the fraction of unique TCRs that were SARS-CoV-2-associated. Depth was defined as the fraction of total T cells that were SARS-CoV-2-associated. Using the MIRA data, every spike-specific TCR was mapped to the spike region that the TCR reacted to and assigned to either a CD4 or a CD8 class. Log10-transformed breadth and depth values were compared by one-way ANOVA with Sidak's multiple comparisons tests. Imported from immuneACCESS, the table was reduced by TCRdb to in-frame sequences with V and J called. These copies leave out some clones; in studies compared against another copy, an unresolved V gene accounts for under half, and the cause of the remainder is not known. For V, J and clone size, that table is used; D and trimming come from the DNA. The table for this sample lists 240,000 or so clones; approximately 95% of them were counted only once. The ten most abundant clones make up around 0.6% of the sample.

From V the trimming removes 3 bases and from J it removes 0 bases, while the gene matches leave 5 bases of the junction unaccounted for. The CDR3 measures 16 amino acids from cysteine to phenylalanine. Here the CDR3 DNA is all that survives: 48 bases in frame from base 1. As encoded in the germline V gene (reference sequence), CDR1 is LNHDA while CDR2 is SQIVND. The source was peripheral blood, collected on day 0 of AZD1222 vaccination. The chain couples TRBV19 to TRBJ1-1, with 9 middle bases fitting TRBD1. This clonotype originated in an adult in good health. CDR3 protein: CASSMRDRVMNTEAFF. The DNA sequence follows: TGTGCCAGTAGTATGAGGGACAGGGTCATGAACACTGAAGCTTTCTTT.